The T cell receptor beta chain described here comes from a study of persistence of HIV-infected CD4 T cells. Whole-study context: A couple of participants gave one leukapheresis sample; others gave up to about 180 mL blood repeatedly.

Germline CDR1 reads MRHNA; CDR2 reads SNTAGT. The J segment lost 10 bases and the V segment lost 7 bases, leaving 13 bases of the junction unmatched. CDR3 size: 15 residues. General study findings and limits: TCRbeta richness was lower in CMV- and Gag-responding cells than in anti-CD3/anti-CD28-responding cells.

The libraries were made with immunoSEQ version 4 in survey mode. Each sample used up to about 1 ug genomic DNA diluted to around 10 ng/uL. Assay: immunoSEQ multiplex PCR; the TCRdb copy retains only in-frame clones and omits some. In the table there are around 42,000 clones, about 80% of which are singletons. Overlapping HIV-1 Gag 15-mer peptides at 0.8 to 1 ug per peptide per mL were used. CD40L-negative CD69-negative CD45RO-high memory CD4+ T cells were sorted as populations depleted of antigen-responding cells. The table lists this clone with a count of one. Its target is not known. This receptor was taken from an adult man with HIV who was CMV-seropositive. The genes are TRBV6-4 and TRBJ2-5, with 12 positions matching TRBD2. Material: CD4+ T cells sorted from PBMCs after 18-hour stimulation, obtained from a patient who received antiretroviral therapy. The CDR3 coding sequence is TGTGCCAGCACCCCTTACAGGACTAGCGGGATAGACCAGTACTTC. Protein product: CASTPYRTSGIDQYF.